These T cell receptor beta chains were read from a single sample in a study of T cells in Graves' hyperthyroidism and ophthalmopathy. TCRdb called the multiplex PCR reads again in MiXCR, with one record for every CDR3 protein. The data contain approximately 620,000 distinct CDR3 sequences, approximately 15% of them singletons. The sample taken for sequencing was blood. The origin of the receptors is a woman in her twenties or thirties with Graves' hyperthyroidism that later progressed to Graves' ophthalmopathy. Both conserved end residues are part of each CDR3. A D gene is named only where the DNA matches it firmly. The size field is filled for only some rows; it gives once, few, many or a size class.

clone_size	v_call	d_call	j_call	cdr3_nt	cdr3_aa
many	TRBV27	TRBD1	TRBJ2-6	TGTGCCAGCAGTTCTCCCCTCACAGGGACAGGGAGGGAGTTCTCTGGGGCCAACGTCCTGACTTTC	CASSSPLTGTGREFSGANVLTF
many	TRBV19	TRBD2	TRBJ2-1	TGTGCCAGTAGTCCCAGTCTAGCGGGAGTGGGAAATGAGCAGTTCTTC	CASSPSLAGVGNEQFF
many	TRBV7-2	TRBD1	TRBJ1-2	TGTGCCAGCAGCCAAACGACAGGGCTACTCTCTGGCTACACCTTC	CASSQTTGLLSGYTF
many	TRBV20-1	TRBD2	TRBJ2-5	TGCAGTGCCCCCCCGAGCGGGGTCCCGGAGACCCAGTACTTC	CSAPPSGVPETQYF
.	TRBV11-2	.	TRBJ2-3	TGTGCCAGCAGCTTCGGCTTCGGGGCAGATACGCAGTATTTT	CASSFGFGADTQYF
many	TRBV28	TRBD1	TRBJ2-7	TGTGCCAGCAGGGGACAGGGTTTCAACGAGCAGTACTTC	CASRGQGFNEQYF
.	TRBV15	TRBD2	TRBJ2-5	TGTGCCACCAGCAGAGTGCTAGCGGGAGTGGGGGAGACCCAGTACTTC	CATSRVLAGVGETQYF
.	TRBV6-1	.	TRBJ1-1	TGTGCCAGCAGTGAAGCGCTTCTGGGCGGTCTGAACACTGAAGCTTTCTTT	CASSEALLGGLNTEAFF
many	TRBV5-6	.	TRBJ1-2	TGTGCCAGCAGCTTGGGTTCGAGTGTCTATGGCTACACCTTC	CASSLGSSVYGYTF
few	TRBV5-5	TRBD2	TRBJ2-1	TGTGCCAGCAGCTTGGGGGTAGCGGGATACAATGAGCAGTTCTTC	CASSLGVAGYNEQFF
many	TRBV6-1	.	TRBJ1-2	TGTGCCAGCTTTATGGATGTCGGTGGCTACACCTTC	CASFMDVGGYTF
few	TRBV6-5	TRBD1	TRBJ2-1	TGTGCCAGCAGTTCGACAGGGGGATGGAATGAGCAGTTCTTC	CASSSTGGWNEQFF
many	TRBV20-1	TRBD2	TRBJ2-7	TGCAGTGCTAGATCAGCTAGCGGCGACTCCTACGAGCAGTACTTC	CSARSASGDSYEQYF
many	TRBV2	.	TRBJ1-1	TGTGCCAGCCCGGGCCTGGAGGGGACTGAAGCTTTCTTT	CASPGLEGTEAFF
many	TRBV7-2	.	TRBJ1-1	TGTGCCAGCAGCTTATATCACACTGAAGCTTTCTTT	CASSLYHTEAFF
many	TRBV20-1	.	TRBJ1-1	TGCAGTGCTAGAGTGGGGTCCTTGAACACTGAAGCTTTCTTT	CSARVGSLNTEAFF
many	TRBV5-1	.	TRBJ2-7	TGCGCCAGCAGCTTGGCCAGGACAGAACCCTACGAGCAGTACTTC	CASSLARTEPYEQYF
.	TRBV10-2	.	TRBJ1-5	TGCGCCAGCAGTGAGCCCACGGAGGAAAATCAGCCCCAGCATTTT	CASSEPTEENQPQHF
.	TRBV28	.	TRBJ2-2	TGTGCCAGCAGTTTTAGGAGGCAGGGGCTGTTTTTT	CASSFRRQGLFF
.	TRBV12-3/TRBV12-4	TRBD1	TRBJ1-5	TGTGCCAGCAGGTGGACAGGGGGGATTCGGGGCAATCAGCCCCAGCATTTT	CASRWTGGIRGNQPQHF
many	TRBV12-3/TRBV12-4	.	TRBJ2-1	TGTGCCAGCAGCTCTACAGGGCGGTATGAGCAGTTCTTC	CASSSTGRYEQFF
many	TRBV27	TRBD2	TRBJ2-1	TGTGCCAGTGCTAGCGGGAGCTCCTACAATGAGCAGTTCTTC	CASASGSSYNEQFF
many	TRBV28	TRBD1	TRBJ2-1	TGTGCCAGCAGTCTCGACAGGGACTCCTACAATGAGCAGTTCTTC	CASSLDRDSYNEQFF
many	TRBV3-1	TRBD2	TRBJ2-1	TGTGCCAGCAGCCAAGCGGCTAGCGGGGACAATGAGCAGTTCTTC	CASSQAASGDNEQFF
many	TRBV18	TRBD2	TRBJ2-3	TGTGCCAGCTCACCACCGGGCCTAGCGGGAGGGGATACGCAGTATTTT	CASSPPGLAGGDTQYF
many	TRBV7-2	.	TRBJ1-1	TGTGCCAGCAGCCCAGCGGCCGAAGCTTTCTTT	CASSPAAEAFF
many	TRBV27	.	TRBJ2-7	TGTGCCAGCAGTCCCTTCGACAGCTCCTACGAGCAGTACTTC	CASSPFDSSYEQYF
few	TRBV14	.	TRBJ2-2	TGTGCCAGCAGCCAAACGGTTGGCACCGGGGAGCTGTTTTTT	CASSQTVGTGELFF
many	TRBV2	.	TRBJ2-7	TGTGCCAGCAGTCGCCGGGATGACTACGAGCAGTACTTC	CASSRRDDYEQYF
few	TRBV19	.	TRBJ1-5	TGTGCCAGTAGTATCATGGTTGAGCAGCCCCAGCATTTT	CASSIMVEQPQHF
many	TRBV7-9	TRBD1	TRBJ1-1	TGTGCCAGCAGCTCCGCCGGGACAGCTGAAGCTTTCTTT	CASSSAGTAEAFF
.	TRBV27	TRBD1	TRBJ1-2	TGTGCCAGCAGTCCCGCGGACAGGGGGAATGACTATGGCTACACCTTC	CASSPADRGNDYGYTF
many	TRBV10-3	.	TRBJ2-5	TGTGCCATCAGTGAAAGGGGGGGTGGCCAAGAGACCCAGTACTTC	CAISERGGGQETQYF
many	TRBV3-1	.	TRBJ1-1	TGTGCCAGCAGCCAAGATCCCCCAGCTAACACTGAAGCTTTCTTT	CASSQDPPANTEAFF
many	TRBV2	TRBD2	TRBJ2-7	TGTGCCTGTCGTAGCGGGAGCTCCTACGAGCAGTACTTC	CACRSGSSYEQYF
.	TRBV19	.	TRBJ2-7	TGTGCCAGTAGTATGCCGGGACAAAGGGAGCAGTACTTC	CASSMPGQREQYF
many	TRBV20-1	.	TRBJ1-5	TGCAGTGCTAGAGATGTGGCCGATCAGCCCCAGCATTTT	CSARDVADQPQHF
few	TRBV20-1	.	TRBJ2-7	TGCAGTGCTGACCTTTCCGGTTCCTACGAGCAGTACTTC	CSADLSGSYEQYF
many	TRBV15	.	TRBJ1-6	TGTGCCACCAGCAGAGATCGGGCACCCCTCCACTTT	CATSRDRAPLHF
.	TRBV12-3/TRBV12-4	TRBD2	TRBJ2-1	TGTGCCAGCAGCCTACCGGGAGGTGGGGTTAATGAGCAGTTCTTC	CASSLPGGGVNEQFF
few	TRBV6-1	.	TRBJ1-3	TGTGCCAGCGGGTCCCGGGGAAACACCATATATTTT	CASGSRGNTIYF
many	TRBV12-3/TRBV12-4	.	TRBJ1-4	TGTGCCAGCAGTTTATTCGGGGGCAGAGAAAAACTGTTTTTT	CASSLFGGREKLFF
many	TRBV10-3	TRBD1	TRBJ2-1	TGTGCCACGGCGGAGATTCAGGGGGCGTTGGATGAGCAGTTCTTC	CATAEIQGALDEQFF
.	TRBV28	TRBD1	TRBJ2-7	TGTGCCAGCAGAACCCGGGACAGTTTCGACGAGCAGTACTTC	CASRTRDSFDEQYF
many	TRBV12-3/TRBV12-4	TRBD2	TRBJ2-1	TGTGCCAGCAGGCGGGGACTAGCGGGAGAAAATGAGCAGTTCTTC	CASRRGLAGENEQFF
many	TRBV29-1	TRBD2	TRBJ2-1	TGCAGCGTTGCTAGACTAGCGGGAGATGGCGCTGAGCAGTTCTTC	CSVARLAGDGAEQFF
few	TRBV5-6	.	TRBJ1-3	TGTGCCAGCAGCCTATGGGCGGGACCTGGAAACACCATATATTTT	CASSLWAGPGNTIYF
.	TRBV25-1	TRBD1	TRBJ1-4	TGTGCCAGCAGTCGAGGACAGGGATGGGCAGTAGAGGATGGAAAACTGTTTTTT	CASSRGQGWAVEDGKLFF
many	TRBV28	.	TRBJ1-5	TGTGCCAGCAAGGCAGTGGCTCAGCCCCAGCATTTT	CASKAVAQPQHF
few	TRBV15	.	TRBJ2-3	TGTGCCACCAGCCCAGGGACAAGCACAGATACGCAGTATTTT	CATSPGTSTDTQYF
.	TRBV19	TRBD2	TRBJ2-7	TGTGCCAGTAAACCTAGCGGGACTGGAAGCTCCTACGAGCAGTACTTC	CASKPSGTGSSYEQYF
many	TRBV7-9	TRBD1	TRBJ2-2	TGTGCCAGCAGCTCGACAGGGATATTGACCGGGGAGCTGTTTTTT	CASSSTGILTGELFF
few	TRBV5-8	.	TRBJ1-5	TGTGCCAGCAGCTTAATGGGGTTCGGACAGCCCCAGCATTTT	CASSLMGFGQPQHF
many	TRBV6-5	.	TRBJ1-2	TGTGCCAGCAGTTACGATAGGGGCTCGGACTATGGCTACACCTTC	CASSYDRGSDYGYTF
many	TRBV29-1	.	TRBJ2-7	TGCAGCGTTGGTCAGAGACTAACCTACGAGCAGTACTTC	CSVGQRLTYEQYF
many	TRBV20-1	.	TRBJ2-3	TGCAGTGGGATATGGGGGGATACGCAGTATTTT	CSGIWGDTQYF